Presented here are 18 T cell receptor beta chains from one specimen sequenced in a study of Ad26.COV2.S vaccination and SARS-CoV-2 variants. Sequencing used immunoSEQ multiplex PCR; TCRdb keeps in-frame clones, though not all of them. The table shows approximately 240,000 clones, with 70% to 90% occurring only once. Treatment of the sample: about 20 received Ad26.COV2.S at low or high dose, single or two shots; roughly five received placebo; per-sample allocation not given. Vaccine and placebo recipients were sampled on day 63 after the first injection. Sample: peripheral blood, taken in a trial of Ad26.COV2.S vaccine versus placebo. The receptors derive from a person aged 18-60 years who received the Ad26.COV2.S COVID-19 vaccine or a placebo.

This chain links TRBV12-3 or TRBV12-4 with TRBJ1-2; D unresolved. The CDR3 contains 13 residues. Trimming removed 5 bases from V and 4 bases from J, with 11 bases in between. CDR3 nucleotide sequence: TGTGCCAGCAGTGCGGTTCTCGGCTATGGCTACACCTTC. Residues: CASSAVLGYGYTF.

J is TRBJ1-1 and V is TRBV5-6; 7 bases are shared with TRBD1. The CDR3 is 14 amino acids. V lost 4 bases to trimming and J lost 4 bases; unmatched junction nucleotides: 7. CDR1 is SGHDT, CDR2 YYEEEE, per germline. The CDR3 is CASSPVAGGTEAFF. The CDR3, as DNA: TGTGCCAGCAGCCCCGTGGCAGGGGGCACTGAAGCTTTCTTT.

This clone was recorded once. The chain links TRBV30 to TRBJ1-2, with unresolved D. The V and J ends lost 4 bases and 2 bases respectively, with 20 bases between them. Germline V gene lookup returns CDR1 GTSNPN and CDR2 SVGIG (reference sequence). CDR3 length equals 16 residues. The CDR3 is CAWNWNRGSRNYGYTF. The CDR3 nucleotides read TGTGCCTGGAATTGGAATCGCGGGTCACGCAACTATGGCTACACCTTC.

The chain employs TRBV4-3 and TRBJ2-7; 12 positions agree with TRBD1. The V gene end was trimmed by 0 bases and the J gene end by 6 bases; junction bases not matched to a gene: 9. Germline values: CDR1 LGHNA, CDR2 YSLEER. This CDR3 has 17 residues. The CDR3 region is CASSQDLGQGALGEQYF. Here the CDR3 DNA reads TGCGCCAGCAGCCAAGATCTGGGACAGGGGGCCTTAGGCGAGCAGTACTTC.

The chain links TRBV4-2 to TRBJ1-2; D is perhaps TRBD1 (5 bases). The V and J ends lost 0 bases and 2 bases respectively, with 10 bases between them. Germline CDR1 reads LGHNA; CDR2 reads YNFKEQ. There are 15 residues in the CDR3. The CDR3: CASSQELRDNYGYTF. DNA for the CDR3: TGTGCCAGCAGCCAAGAGCTGAGGGACAACTATGGCTACACCTTC.

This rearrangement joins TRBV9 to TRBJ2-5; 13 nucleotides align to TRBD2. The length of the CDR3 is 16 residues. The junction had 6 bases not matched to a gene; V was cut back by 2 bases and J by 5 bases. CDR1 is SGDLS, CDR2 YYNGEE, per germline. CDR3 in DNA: TGTGCCAGCAGCGTGGGGACTAGCGGGGCATGGGAGACCCAGTACTTC. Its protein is CASSVGTSGAWETQYF.

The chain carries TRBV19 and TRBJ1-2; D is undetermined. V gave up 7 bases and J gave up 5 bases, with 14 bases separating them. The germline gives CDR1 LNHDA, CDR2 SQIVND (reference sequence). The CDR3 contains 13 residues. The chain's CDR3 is CASTSDQRYGYTF. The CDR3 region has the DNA TGTGCCAGTACTTCCGATCAGAGGTATGGCTACACCTTC. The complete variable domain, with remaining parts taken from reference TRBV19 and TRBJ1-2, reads DGGITQSPKYLFRKEGQNVTLSCEQNLNHDAMYWYRQDPGQGLRLIYYSQIVNDFQKGDIAEGYSVSREKKESFPLTVTSAQKNPTAFYLCASTSDQRYGYTFGSGTRLTVV.

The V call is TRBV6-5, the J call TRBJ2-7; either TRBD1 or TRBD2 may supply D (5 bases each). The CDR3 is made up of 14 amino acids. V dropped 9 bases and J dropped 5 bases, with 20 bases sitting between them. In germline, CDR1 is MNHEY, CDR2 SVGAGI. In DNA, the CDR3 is TGTGCCAGACAACCGGGACGCCAACCCCACGAGCAGTACTTC. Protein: CARQPGRQPHEQYF.

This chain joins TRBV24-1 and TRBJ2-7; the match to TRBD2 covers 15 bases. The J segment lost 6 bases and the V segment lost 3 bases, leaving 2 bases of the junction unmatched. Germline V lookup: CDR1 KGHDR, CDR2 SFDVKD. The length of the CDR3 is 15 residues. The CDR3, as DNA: TGTGCCACCAGTGATGGACTAGCGGGAGGGATCGAGCAGTACTTC. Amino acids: CATSDGLAGGIEQYF.

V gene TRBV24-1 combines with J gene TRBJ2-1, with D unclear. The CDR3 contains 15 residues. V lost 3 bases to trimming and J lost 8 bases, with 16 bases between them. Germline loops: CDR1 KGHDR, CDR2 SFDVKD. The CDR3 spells CATSDGPGIDDEQFF. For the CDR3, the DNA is TGTGCCACCAGTGATGGCCCGGGTATAGACGATGAGCAGTTCTTC.

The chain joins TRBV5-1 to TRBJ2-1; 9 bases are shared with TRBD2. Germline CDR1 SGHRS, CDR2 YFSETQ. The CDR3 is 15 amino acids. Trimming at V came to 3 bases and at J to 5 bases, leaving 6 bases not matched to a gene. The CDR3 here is CASSSTLAGNNEQFF. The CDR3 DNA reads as TGCGCCAGCAGCTCAACCCTAGCGGGGAACAATGAGCAGTTCTTC.

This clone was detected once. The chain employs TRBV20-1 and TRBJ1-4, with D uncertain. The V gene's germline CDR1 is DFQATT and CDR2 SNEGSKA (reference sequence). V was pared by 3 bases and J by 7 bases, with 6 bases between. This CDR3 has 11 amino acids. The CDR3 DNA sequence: TGCAGTGCTAGGAACGGTGAAAAACTGTTTTTT. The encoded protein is CSARNGEKLFF.

CDR3 protein: CASSLGRRMNTEAFF. CDR3 bases: TGTGCCAGCAGCTTAGGGCGACGGATGAACACTGAAGCTTTCTTT. The chain is built from TRBV11-2 and TRBJ1-1; the D is unclear. The germline gives CDR1 SGHAT, CDR2 FQNNGV. The CDR3 sequence is 15 residues long. The ends were cut back, 1 base at V and 0 bases at J, with 9 bases in the middle.

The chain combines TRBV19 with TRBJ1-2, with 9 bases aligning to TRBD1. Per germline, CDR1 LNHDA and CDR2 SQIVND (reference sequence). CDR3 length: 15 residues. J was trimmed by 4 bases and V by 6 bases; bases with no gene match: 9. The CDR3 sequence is CASRDRDRVVYGYTF. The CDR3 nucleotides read TGTGCCAGTAGAGACCGGGACAGGGTCGTCTATGGCTACACCTTC.

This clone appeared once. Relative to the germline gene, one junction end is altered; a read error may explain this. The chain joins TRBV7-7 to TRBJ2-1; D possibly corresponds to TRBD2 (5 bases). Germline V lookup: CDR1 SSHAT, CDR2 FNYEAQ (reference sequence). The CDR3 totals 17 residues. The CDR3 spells CASSFASGPPPYNEQFF. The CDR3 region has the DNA TGTGCTAGCAGCTTCGCCAGCGGTCCCCCTCCCTACAATGAGCAGTTCTTC.

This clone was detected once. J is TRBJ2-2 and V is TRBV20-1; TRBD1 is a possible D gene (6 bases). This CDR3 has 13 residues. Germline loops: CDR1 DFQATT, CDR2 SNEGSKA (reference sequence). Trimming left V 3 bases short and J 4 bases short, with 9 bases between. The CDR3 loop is CSASGGGTGELFF. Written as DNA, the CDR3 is TGCAGTGCTAGTGGGGGCGGCACCGGGGAGCTGTTTTTT.

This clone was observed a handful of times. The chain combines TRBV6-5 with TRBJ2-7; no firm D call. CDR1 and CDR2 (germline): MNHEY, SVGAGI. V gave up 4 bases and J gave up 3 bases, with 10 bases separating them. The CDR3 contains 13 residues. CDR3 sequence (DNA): TGTGCCAGCAGTTCCACTATATACTACGAGCAGTACTTC. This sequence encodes CASSSTIYYEQYF.

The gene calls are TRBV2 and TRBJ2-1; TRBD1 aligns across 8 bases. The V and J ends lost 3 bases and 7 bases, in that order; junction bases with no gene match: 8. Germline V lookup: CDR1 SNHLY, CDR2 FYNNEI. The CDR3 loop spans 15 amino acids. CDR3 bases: TGTGCCAGCAGTGAGACCCGGGACAGGCGAAATGAGCAGTTCTTC. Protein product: CASSETRDRRNEQFF.